The 19 T cell receptor beta chains below come from one sample, sequenced in a study of cytomegalovirus exposure and HLA in healthy donors. The PCR contained 60 Vbeta and 13 Jbeta primers. Sequencing was performed with immunoSEQ multiplex PCR; in TCRdb, only in-frame clones are kept and a portion is missing. Among some 140,000 clones, 73% were seen once, and the ten largest hold about 1.2%. Sample: PBMCs. The receptors originated from a middle-aged woman in good health and CMV-seronegative.

V is TRBV19 and J is TRBJ1-4, with D possibly matching TRBD1 (6 bases). Trimming removed 1 base at V and 3 bases at J, with 12 bases between. CDR1 is LNHDA, CDR2 SQIVND, per germline (reference sequence). The CDR3 covers 16 residues. The CDR3 is CASSIATGQPNEKLFF. DNA for the CDR3: TGTGCCAGTAGTATAGCGACAGGTCAGCCTAATGAAAAACTGTTTTTT.

The chain carries TRBV5-6 and TRBJ1-2, with D hard to call. CDR3 length: 11 residues. Germline assignment: CDR1 SGHDT and CDR2 YYEEEE. The V end lost 0 bases, the J end lost 6 bases, and 3 bases lay between the germline ends. CDR3 residues: CASSLVNGYTF. CDR3 DNA sequence: TGTGCCAGCAGCTTGGTAAATGGCTACACCTTC.

The rearrangement uses TRBV9 and TRBJ2-2, with 10 bases that match TRBD1. Germline loops: CDR1 SGDLS, CDR2 YYNGEE. V lost 3 bases to trimming and J lost 4 bases; unmatched junction nucleotides: 6. CDR3 size: 16 residues. The CDR3 nucleotides are TGTGCCAGCAGCGAACCGGGACAGGGGACCACCGGGGAGCTGTTTTTT. Amino acid sequence: CASSEPGQGTTGELFF.

The chain links TRBV29-1 to TRBJ2-3, with TRBD2 identical over 9 bases. This CDR3 has 16 residues. The germline gives CDR1 SQVTM, CDR2 ANQGSEA. V shed 0 bases and J 3 bases; nucleotides not matched to a gene: 7. CDR3 sequence reads: CSVEDGTSIVTDTQYF. The CDR3 DNA sequence: TGCAGCGTTGAAGATGGGACTAGCATAGTGACAGATACGCAGTATTTT.

In this sample, this clone turned up a few times. This chain connects TRBV6-1 to TRBJ1-5; no clear D. The CDR3 contains 14 residues. Germline V gene data show CDR1 as MNHNS and CDR2 as SASEGT. Deletions cut 3 bases from V and 6 bases from J, with 12 bases between. The CDR3 DNA sequence: TGTGCCAGCAGTGAGAGCAGATCAGGTCAGCCCCAGCATTTT. It encodes CASSESRSGQPQHF.

This chain links TRBV5-4 with TRBJ2-1; 15 bases fit TRBD2. In germline, CDR1 is SGHNT, CDR2 YYREEE (reference sequence). CDR3 length: 15 residues. J gave up 7 bases and V 4 bases, and 3 bases lay outside the gene matches. CDR3 in DNA: TGTGCCAGCAGCATAGGACTAGCGGGGGGGAATGAGCAGTTCTTC. It is translated as CASSIGLAGGNEQFF.

The chain has TRBV7-8 and TRBJ2-1, with 10 bases matching TRBD1. CDR1 and CDR2 (germline): SGHVS, FQNEAQ. The V and J ends lost 3 bases and 7 bases, in that order; junction bases with no gene match: 12. This CDR3 has 17 amino acids. CDR3: CASSFTLAGQGRNEQFF. The CDR3 bases are TGTGCCAGCAGCTTTACCCTTGCGGGACAGGGGAGAAATGAGCAGTTCTTC.

The J gene is TRBJ2-3, the V gene TRBV5-8; 8 bases map to TRBD2. The CDR3 has 16 residues. With 4 bases clipped from V and 7 bases from J, the junction kept 14 bases outside the gene matches. The V gene's germline CDR1 is SGHTS and CDR2 YDEGEE. The CDR3 DNA is TGTGCCAGCAGCCGTCAAGGGGGACTAGGAACTTATACGCAGTATTTT. It encodes CASSRQGGLGTYTQYF.

This clone has a handful of counts. The chain carries TRBV5-1 and TRBJ1-3; D uncertain. Trimming removed 6 bases at V and 0 bases at J, with 7 bases between. CDR1 is SGHRS, CDR2 YFSETQ, per germline. The CDR3 runs to 13 residues. Here the CDR3 DNA reads TGCGCCAGCACCGACTTCTCTGGAAACACCATATATTTT. Its protein is CASTDFSGNTIYF. Together with reference TRBV5-1 and TRBJ1-3, the CDR3 gives the full variable domain: KAGVTQTPRYLIKTRGQQVTLSCSPISGHRSVSWYQQTPGQGLQFLFEYFSETQRNKGNFPGRFSGRQFSNSRSEMNVSTLELGDSALYLCASTDFSGNTIYFGEGSWLTVV.

With regard to this clone: Its ends do not fully match the called genes, so a read error is possible. The CDR3 spells CASSLDRVANVLTF. CDR3 bases: TGTGCCAGCAGCCTAGACAGGGTAGCCAACGTCCTGACTTTC. The V and J genes are TRBV11-2 and TRBJ2-6, with 7 bases aligning to TRBD1. The CDR3 extends over 14 amino acids. Germline-derived CDR1 and CDR2 are SGHAT and FQNNGV.

The rearrangement joins TRBV19 to TRBJ1-2; D possibly corresponds to TRBD1 (6 bases). This CDR3 is 15 amino acids long. In germline, CDR1 is LNHDA, CDR2 SQIVND (reference sequence). Trimming pared 5 bases from V and 5 bases from J, leaving 18 bases between. The CDR3 region has the DNA TGTGCCAGTAGTGGTCGGGACAAGAGATCATATGGCTACACCTTC. Its protein is CASSGRDKRSYGYTF.

This clone has only one observation. The chain joins TRBV9 to TRBJ2-3; D gene unclear. Germline CDR1 reads SGDLS; CDR2 reads YYNGEE. This CDR3 is 14 amino acids long. V lost 4 bases and J lost 2, with 11 bases in between. The chain's CDR3 is CASSSDIPTDTQYF. The CDR3 DNA reads TGTGCCAGCAGCTCAGACATACCCACAGATACGCAGTATTTT.

This clone was picked up a small number of times. This chain links TRBV5-1 with TRBJ1-1; no reliable D call. Between the trimmed V and J ends, which lost 4 bases and 0 bases, there was a span of 13 bases. CDR1 and CDR2 (germline): SGHRS, YFSETQ. The CDR3 is made up of 15 amino acids. DNA for the CDR3: TGCGCCAGCAGCCAAACGCGGGGTATGAACACTGAAGCTTTCTTT. Translated, it gives CASSQTRGMNTEAFF.

J is TRBJ2-1 and V is TRBV2; D not resolved. V lost 5 bases and J lost 11, with 19 bases in between. This CDR3 spans 14 amino acids. Germline values: CDR1 SNHLY, CDR2 FYNNEI. The CDR3 DNA reads as TGTGCCAGCAGTAGCTCTACCCTACAGAGTCAGCAGTTCTTC. It yields the protein CASSSSTLQSQQFF.

The rearrangement joins TRBV27 to TRBJ1-1; TRBD1 might be the D (6 bases). The germline V gene has CDR1 MNHEY and CDR2 SMNVEV (reference sequence). V was clipped by 2 bases and J by 0 bases, with 13 bases between them. The length of the CDR3 is 16 residues. CDR3 region: CASSLDPTGLNTEAFF. The CDR3 nucleotides are TGTGCCAGCAGTTTAGACCCAACAGGGTTGAACACTGAAGCTTTCTTT.

The chain joins TRBV19 to TRBJ1-1, with D perhaps matching TRBD1 (5 bases). The CDR3 runs to 14 residues. V dropped 3 bases and J dropped 0 bases, with 8 bases sitting between them. Germline values: CDR1 LNHDA, CDR2 SQIVND (reference sequence). Here the CDR3 reads CASSIQDMNTEAFF. The CDR3 DNA reads TGTGCCAGTAGTATTCAGGACATGAACACTGAAGCTTTCTTT.

The rearrangement links TRBV10-3 to TRBJ2-7; the D gene is possibly TRBD1 (6 bases). The CDR3 is 17 amino acids. V lost 5 bases, J lost 1 base, and 21 bases lay in between. Germline V lookup: CDR1 ENHRY, CDR2 SYGVKD. The CDR3 bases are TGTGCCATCAGTAGATACAGGGTAGGGGTTTTTTCCTACGAGCAGTACTTC. Encoded protein: CAISRYRVGVFSYEQYF.

The rearrangement uses TRBV15 and TRBJ2-5; D unresolved. The germline V gene has CDR1 LNHNV and CDR2 YYDKDF (reference sequence). CDR3 length: 16 amino acids. V was trimmed by 0 bases and J by 7 bases, leaving 18 bases between them. CDR3 in DNA: TGTGCCACCAGCAGAGATTTACCGAAACTCAGGCGGACCCAGTACTTC. Translated, it gives CATSRDLPKLRRTQYF.

This clone was detected a few times. CDR3 DNA: TGTGCCAGCAGCTTAAGCGGGGGGGCAGGAGAGACCCAGTACTTC. This gives the protein CASSLSGGAGETQYF. The chain couples TRBV7-2 to TRBJ2-5; 10 positions match TRBD2. The CDR3 is made up of 15 amino acids. The V gene's germline CDR1 is SGHTA and CDR2 FQGNSA. V lost 2 bases and J lost 4; bases outside the gene matches: 4.